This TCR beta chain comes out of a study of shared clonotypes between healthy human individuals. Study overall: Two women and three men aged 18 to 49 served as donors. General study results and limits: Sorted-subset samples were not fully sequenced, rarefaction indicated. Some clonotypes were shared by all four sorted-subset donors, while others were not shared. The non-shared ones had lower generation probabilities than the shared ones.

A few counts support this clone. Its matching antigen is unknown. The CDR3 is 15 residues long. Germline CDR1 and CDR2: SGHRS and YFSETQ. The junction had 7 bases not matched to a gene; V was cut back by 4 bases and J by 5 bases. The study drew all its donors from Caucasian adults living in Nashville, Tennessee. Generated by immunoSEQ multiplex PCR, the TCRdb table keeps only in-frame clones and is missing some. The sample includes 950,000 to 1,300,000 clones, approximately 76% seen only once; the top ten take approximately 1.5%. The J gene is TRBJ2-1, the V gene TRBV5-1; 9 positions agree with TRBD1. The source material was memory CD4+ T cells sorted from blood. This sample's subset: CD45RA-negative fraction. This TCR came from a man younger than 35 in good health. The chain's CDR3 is CASSAGTGFHNEQFF. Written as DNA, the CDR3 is TGCGCCAGCAGCGCCGGGACAGGGTTCCACAATGAGCAGTTCTTC.